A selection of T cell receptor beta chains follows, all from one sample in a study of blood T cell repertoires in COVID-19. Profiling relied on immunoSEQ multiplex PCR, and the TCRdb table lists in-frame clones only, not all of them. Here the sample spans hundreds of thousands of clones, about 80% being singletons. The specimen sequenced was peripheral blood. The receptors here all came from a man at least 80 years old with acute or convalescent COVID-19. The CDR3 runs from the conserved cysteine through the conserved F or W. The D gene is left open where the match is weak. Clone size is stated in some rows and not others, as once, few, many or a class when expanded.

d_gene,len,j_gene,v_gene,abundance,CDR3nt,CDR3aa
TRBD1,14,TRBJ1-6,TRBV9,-,TGTGCCAGCAGCGCCCAGGGGGATGGTTCACCCCTCCACTTT,CASSAQGDGSPLHF
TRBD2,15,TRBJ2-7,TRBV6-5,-,TGTGCCAGCAGGCGCACTAGCGGGCCCTCCTACGAGCAGTACTTC,CASRRTSGPSYEQYF
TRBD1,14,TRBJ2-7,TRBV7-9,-,TGTGCCAGCAGCTTAAAAGGACAGGGGAGGGAGCAGTACTTC,CASSLKGQGREQYF
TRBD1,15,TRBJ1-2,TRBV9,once,TGTGCCAGCAGCGTAACCACAGGGGAGGACTATGGCTACACCTTC,CASSVTTGEDYGYTF
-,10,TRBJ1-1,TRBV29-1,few,TGCAGCTATTCGGGTCCTGAAGCTTTCTTT,CSYSGPEAFF
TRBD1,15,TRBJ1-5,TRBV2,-,TGTGCCAGCAGTAGCCGGGACAGGGGGCGTCAGCCCCAGCATTTT,CASSSRDRGRQPQHF
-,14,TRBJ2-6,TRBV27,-,TGTGCCAGCAGTTTTCGGGCTGGGGCCAACGTCCTGACTTTC,CASSFRAGANVLTF
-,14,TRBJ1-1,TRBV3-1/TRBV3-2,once,TGTGCCAGCAGCAGCTTACTAGGGAGAACTGAAGCTTTCTTT,CASSSLLGRTEAFF
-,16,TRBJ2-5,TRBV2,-,TGTGCCAGCCGCCTACTATTAGCCGTGTACCAAGAGACCCAGTACTTC,CASRLLLAVYQETQYF
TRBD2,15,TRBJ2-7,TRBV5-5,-,TGTGCCAGCAGCTTGGATCCGGGAGGGCGGGACGAGCAGTACTTC,CASSLDPGGRDEQYF
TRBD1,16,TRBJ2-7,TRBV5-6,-,TGTGCCAGCAGCCCTGCTACCACCGGGACAGGGGGCGAGCAGTACTTC,CASSPATTGTGGEQYF
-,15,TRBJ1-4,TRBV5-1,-,TGCGCCAGCAGCTTGGAGGACAGTAGCCGTGAAAAACTGTTTTTT,CASSLEDSSREKLFF
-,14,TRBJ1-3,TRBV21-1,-,TGTGCCAGGGGGGGAGGGAATGATGGAAACACCATATATTTT,CARGGGNDGNTIYF
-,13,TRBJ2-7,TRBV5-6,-,TGTGCCAGCAGCCCGCAGGGTTCCTACGAGCAGTACTTC,CASSPQGSYEQYF
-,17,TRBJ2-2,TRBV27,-,TGTGCCAGCAGTCGTAGAACTAAAACGGGAGTTCTCGGGGAGCTGTTTTTT,CASSRRTKTGVLGELFF
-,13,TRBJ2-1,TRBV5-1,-,TGCGCCAGCAGCTTGGCCGTAGCAGATGAGCAGTTCTTC,CASSLAVADEQFF
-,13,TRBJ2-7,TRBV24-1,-,TGTGCCACCAGTGACCTCTCGAGCTACGAGCAGTACTTC,CATSDLSSYEQYF
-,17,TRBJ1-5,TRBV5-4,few,TGTGCCAGCAGCTTGTGGGGGGGTCCGGGCAGCAATCAGCCCCAGCATTTT,CASSLWGGPGSNQPQHF
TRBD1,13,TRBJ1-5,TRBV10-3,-,TGTGCCATTGGGACAGCGGACAATCAGCCCCAGCATTTT,CAIGTADNQPQHF
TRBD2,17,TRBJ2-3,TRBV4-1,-,TGCGCCAGCAGCCAAGAACCAGCGGGAGTGAGCACAGATACGCAGTATTTT,CASSQEPAGVSTDTQYF
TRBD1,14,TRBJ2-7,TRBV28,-,TGTGCCAGCAGCCTCCGGGACAGGGTATACGAGCAGTACTTC,CASSLRDRVYEQYF
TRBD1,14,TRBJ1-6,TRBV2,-,TGTGCCAGCAGGCGACAGGGGGTTAATTCACCCCTCCACTTT,CASRRQGVNSPLHF
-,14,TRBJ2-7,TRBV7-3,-,TGTGCCAGCAGCTCCGGGGGAGCACAAGACGAGCAGTACTTC,CASSSGGAQDEQYF
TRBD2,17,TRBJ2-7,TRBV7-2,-,TGTGCCAGCAGCTCCCCGGGACTAGCGGGAGGCCGGAACGAGCAGTACTTC,CASSSPGLAGGRNEQYF
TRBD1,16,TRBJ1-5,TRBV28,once,TGTGCCAGCAGTTCATTGCACAGGGGAGTGAGTCAGCCCCAGCATTTT,CASSSLHRGVSQPQHF
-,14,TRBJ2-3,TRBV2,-,TGTGCCAGCAGTGGATACGGGATCACAGATACGCAGTATTTT,CASSGYGITDTQYF
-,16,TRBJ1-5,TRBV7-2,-,TGTGCCAGCACATTTTCTGACAGAGGCAGCAATCAGCCCCAGCATTTT,CASTFSDRGSNQPQHF
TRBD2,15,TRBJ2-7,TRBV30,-,TGTGCCTGGAGGATACTAGCGGTACCCTCCTACGAGCAGTACTTC,CAWRILAVPSYEQYF
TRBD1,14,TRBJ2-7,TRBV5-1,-,TGCGCCAGCAGCCCGGGACAGGGGGGTCGCGAGCAGTACTTC,CASSPGQGGREQYF
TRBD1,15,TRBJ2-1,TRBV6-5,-,TGTGCCAGCAGTTACGAGGGGACAGGGGGCGTTGAGCAGTTCTTC,CASSYEGTGGVEQFF
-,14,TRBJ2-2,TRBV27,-,TGTGCCAGCAGTTCGTCGACTAGTTCCGGGGAGCTGTTTTTT,CASSSSTSSGELFF
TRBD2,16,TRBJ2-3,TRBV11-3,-,TGTGCCAGCAGCGCCACTAGCGGAGTAATCGCAGATACGCAGTATTTT,CASSATSGVIADTQYF
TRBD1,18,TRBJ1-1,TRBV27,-,TGTGCCAGCAGAATAGGGCACAGGGGGCTAGCTGTTAACACTGAAGCTTTCTTT,CASRIGHRGLAVNTEAFF
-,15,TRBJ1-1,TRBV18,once,TGTGCCAGCTCTTCCTCCTCCGGGACTGGTACTGAAGCTTTCTTT,CASSSSSGTGTEAFF
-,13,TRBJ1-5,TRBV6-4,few,TGTGCCAGCAGCCCCACATGGAATCAGCCCCAGCATTTT,CASSPTWNQPQHF